This entry lists 12 T cell receptor beta chains sequenced from one sample in a study of cytomegalovirus exposure and HLA in healthy donors. In the PCR, 60 Vbeta and 13 Jbeta primers were used. TCRdb's copy holds only in-frame clones and misses some; the assay was immunoSEQ multiplex PCR. The table shows 65,000 to 70,000 clones, with just over 65% occurring only once. The sample consisted of PBMCs. The origin of the receptors is a woman in her twenties or thirties in good health and CMV-seronegative.

The chain employs TRBV19 and TRBJ1-5, with D unresolved. V lost 7 bases and J 2 bases, leaving 18 bases between the germline ends. Germline values: CDR1 LNHDA, CDR2 SQIVND (reference sequence). The CDR3 loop spans 16 amino acids. The CDR3 is CASTPGWRQGNQPQHF. The CDR3 DNA is TGTGCCAGTACCCCGGGTTGGCGGCAAGGCAATCAGCCCCAGCATTTT. Looking up the rest from reference TRBV19 and TRBJ1-5 gives the full variable domain: DGGITQSPKYLFRKEGQNVTLSCEQNLNHDAMYWYRQDPGQGLRLIYYSQIVNDFQKGDIAEGYSVSREKKESFPLTVTSAQKNPTAFYLCASTPGWRQGNQPQHFGDGTRLSIL.

This chain joins TRBV5-1 and TRBJ1-1; D possibly corresponds to TRBD1 (5 bases). The CDR3 consists of 13 residues. Germline V gives CDR1 SGHRS, CDR2 YFSETQ. The ends were cut back, 4 bases at V and 1 base at J, with 8 bases in the middle. As DNA, the CDR3 is TGCGCCAGCAGCCTGGACAAGAACACTGAAGCTTTCTTT. This encodes CASSLDKNTEAFF.

The gene calls are TRBV30 and TRBJ1-6; 9 bases agree with TRBD1. J gave up 5 bases and V 8 bases, and 10 bases lay outside the gene matches. Germline loops: CDR1 GTSNPN, CDR2 SVGIG (reference sequence). The CDR3 spans 15 residues. This CDR3 reads CATSRDRVNNSPLHF. The CDR3, as DNA: TGTGCCACATCCCGGGACAGGGTTAATAATTCACCCCTCCACTTT.

This clone occurred many times. The V call is TRBV5-1, the J call TRBJ2-7; TRBD1 aligns across 7 bases. Germline V gene data show CDR1 as SGHRS and CDR2 as YFSETQ. V shed 4 bases, J shed 2 bases, and the junction held 6 bases outside the gene matches. The CDR3 is 14 residues long. This CDR3 reads CASSRTGYAYEQYF. The DNA of the CDR3 is TGCGCCAGCAGCCGGACAGGTTACGCCTACGAGCAGTACTTC.

J is TRBJ2-1 and V is TRBV19; TRBD1 is a possible D gene (5 bases). This CDR3 spans 15 amino acids. V lost 3 bases and J lost 8, with 17 bases in between. From germline, CDR1 is LNHDA and CDR2 SQIVND (reference sequence). The chain's CDR3 is CASSILSGNRDEQFF. CDR3 DNA: TGTGCCAGTAGTATTTTGTCAGGGAATCGAGATGAGCAGTTCTTC.

The genes are TRBV14 and TRBJ1-1, with D uncertain. Germline V gives CDR1 SGHDN, CDR2 FVKESK. Trimming shortened V by 2 bases and J by 10 bases, and 17 bases separated the two germline ends. The CDR3 runs 14 residues. CDR3 in DNA: TGTGCCAGCAGCCAATCACCAGAGAGGGTCGTAGCTTTCTTT. Its protein is CASSQSPERVVAFF. Full variable domain (remainder filled in from reference TRBV14 and TRBJ1-1): EAGVTQFPSHSVIEKGQTVTLRCDPISGHDNLYWYRRVMGKEIKFLLHFVKESKQDESGMPNNRFLAERTGGTYSTLKVQPAELEDSGVYFCASSQSPERVVAFFGQGTRLTVV.

The chain has TRBV5-4 and TRBJ2-7; D is perhaps TRBD1 (7 bases). Trimming left V 0 bases short and J 3 bases short, with 13 bases between. The germline gives CDR1 SGHNT, CDR2 YYREEE (reference sequence). There are 15 residues in the CDR3. For the CDR3, the DNA is TGTGCCAGCAGCTTGGTGGGCAGGGGGGTCTACGAGCAGTACTTC. This codes for CASSLVGRGVYEQYF.

This sequence joins TRBV7-9 and TRBJ1-6, with no clear D. Trimming cost V 2 bases and J 5 bases, with 4 bases left between them. The germline V gene encodes CDR1 SEHNR and CDR2 FQNEAQ (reference sequence). The CDR3 totals 13 residues. The CDR3 DNA is TGTGCCAGCAGCTTACGGGATAATTCACCCCTCCACTTT. It is translated as CASSLRDNSPLHF.

The V call is TRBV15, the J call TRBJ2-1; 13 nucleotides agree with TRBD2. J lost 9 bases, V lost 0 bases, and 8 bases had no gene match. The germline V gene encodes CDR1 LNHNV and CDR2 YYDKDF (reference sequence). The CDR3 is made up of 17 amino acids. Here the CDR3 DNA reads TGTGCCACCAGCAGAGATCTGGGACTAGCGGGGAGGGGTGAGCAGTTCTTC. It specifies CATSRDLGLAGRGEQFF.

The chain combines TRBV12-5 with TRBJ2-3; no definite D call. CDR1 and CDR2 from the germline V gene are LGHNT and FRNRAP. The V gene lost 6 bases and the J gene lost 10 bases, with 17 bases spanning the gap. There are 13 residues in the CDR3. The CDR3 coding sequence is TGTGCTAGTGGATCTACTTCGGGTCCGCCGCAGTATTTT. This gives the protein CASGSTSGPPQYF.

The V and J genes are TRBV28 and TRBJ1-2, with D unresolved. V was shortened by 3 bases and J by 4 bases, with 9 bases between the two germline ends. The CDR3 is 13 amino acids. The germline gives CDR1 MDHEN, CDR2 SYDVKM. The CDR3 loop reads CASSLRTLYGYTF. CDR3 sequence (DNA): TGTGCCAGCAGTTTGCGGACTCTCTATGGCTACACCTTC.

This chain links TRBV18 with TRBJ2-3; a possible D gene is TRBD2 (6 bases). There are 15 residues in the CDR3. Germline V lookup: CDR1 KGHSH, CDR2 LQKENI. Trimming took off 6 bases at V and 0 bases at J, with 13 bases between the two ends. CDR3 sequence: CASSRTSGSTDTQYF. DNA for the CDR3: TGTGCCAGCTCTCGCACCAGCGGGAGCACAGATACGCAGTATTTT.